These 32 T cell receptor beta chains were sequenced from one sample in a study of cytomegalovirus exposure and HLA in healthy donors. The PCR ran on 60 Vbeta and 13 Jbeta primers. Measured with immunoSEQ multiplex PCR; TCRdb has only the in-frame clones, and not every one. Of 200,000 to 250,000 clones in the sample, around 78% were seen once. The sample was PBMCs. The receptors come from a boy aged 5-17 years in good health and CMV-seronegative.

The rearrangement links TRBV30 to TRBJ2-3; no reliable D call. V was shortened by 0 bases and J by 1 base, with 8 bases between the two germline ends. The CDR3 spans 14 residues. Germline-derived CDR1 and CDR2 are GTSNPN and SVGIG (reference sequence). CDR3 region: CAWSVTAGTDTQYF. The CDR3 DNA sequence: TGTGCCTGGAGTGTAACCGCGGGCACAGATACGCAGTATTTT.

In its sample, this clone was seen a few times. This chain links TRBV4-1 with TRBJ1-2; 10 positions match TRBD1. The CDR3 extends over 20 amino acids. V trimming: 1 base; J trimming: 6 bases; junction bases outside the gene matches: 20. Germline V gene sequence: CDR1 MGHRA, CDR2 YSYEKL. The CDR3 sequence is CASSQVPHIRDRGRRDGYTF. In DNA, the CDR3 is TGCGCCAGCAGCCAAGTACCGCATATCCGGGACAGGGGCCGCCGGGATGGCTACACCTTC.

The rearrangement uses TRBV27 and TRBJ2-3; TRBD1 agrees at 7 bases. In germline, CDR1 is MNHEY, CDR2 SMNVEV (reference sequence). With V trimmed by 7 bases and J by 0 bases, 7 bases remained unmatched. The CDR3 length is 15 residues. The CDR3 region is CASNNRGLSTDTQYF. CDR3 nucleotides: TGTGCCAGCAACAACAGGGGTCTGAGCACAGATACGCAGTATTTT.

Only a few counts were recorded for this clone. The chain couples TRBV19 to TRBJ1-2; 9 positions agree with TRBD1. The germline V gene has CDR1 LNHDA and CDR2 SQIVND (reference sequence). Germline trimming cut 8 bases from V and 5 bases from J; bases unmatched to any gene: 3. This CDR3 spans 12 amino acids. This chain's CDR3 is CASGDRGYGYTF. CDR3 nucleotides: TGTGCCAGTGGAGACAGGGGGTATGGCTACACCTTC.

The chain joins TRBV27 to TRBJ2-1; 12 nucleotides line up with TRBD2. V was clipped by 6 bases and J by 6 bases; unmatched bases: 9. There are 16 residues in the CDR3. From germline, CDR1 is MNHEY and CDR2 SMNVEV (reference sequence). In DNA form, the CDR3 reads TGTGCCAGCAGCTCTCAGGCGACTAGCGGGAGCAATGAGCAGTTCTTC. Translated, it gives CASSSQATSGSNEQFF.

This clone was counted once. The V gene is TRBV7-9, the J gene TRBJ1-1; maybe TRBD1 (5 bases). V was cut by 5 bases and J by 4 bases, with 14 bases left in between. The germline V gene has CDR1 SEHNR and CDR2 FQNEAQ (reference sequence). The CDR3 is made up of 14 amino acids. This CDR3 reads CASSKTRQITEAFF. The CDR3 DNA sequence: TGTGCCAGCAGCAAAACTCGACAGATCACTGAAGCTTTCTTT.

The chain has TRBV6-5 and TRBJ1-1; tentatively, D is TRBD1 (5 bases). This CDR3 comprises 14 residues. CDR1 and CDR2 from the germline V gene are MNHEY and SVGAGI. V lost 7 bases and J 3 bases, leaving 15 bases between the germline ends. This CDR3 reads CASNPWGGDTEAFF. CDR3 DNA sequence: TGTGCCAGCAACCCTTGGGGGGGTGACACTGAAGCTTTCTTT.

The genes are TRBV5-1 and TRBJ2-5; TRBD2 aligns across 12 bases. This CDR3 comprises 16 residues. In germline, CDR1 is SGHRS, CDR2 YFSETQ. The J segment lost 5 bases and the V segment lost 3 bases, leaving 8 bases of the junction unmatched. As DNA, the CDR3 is TGCGCCAGCAGCTCCCACGGGACTAGCGGGTATGAGACCCAGTACTTC. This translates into CASSSHGTSGYETQYF.

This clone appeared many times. The DNA of the CDR3 is TGTGCCAGCAGTGACTCGGCAGGGGGTGATGAGCAGTTCTTC. Its protein is CASSDSAGGDEQFF. The chain links TRBV6-4 to TRBJ2-1; 7 bases are a match to TRBD1. CDR3 length: 14 residues. Per the germline V gene, CDR1 is MRHNA and CDR2 is SNTAGT. The V gene end was trimmed by 0 bases and the J gene end by 8 bases; junction bases not matched to a gene: 4.

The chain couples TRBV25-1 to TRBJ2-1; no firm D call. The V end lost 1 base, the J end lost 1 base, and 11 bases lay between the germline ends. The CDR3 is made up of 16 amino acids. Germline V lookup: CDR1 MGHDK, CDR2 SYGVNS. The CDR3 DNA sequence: TGTGCCAGCAGTGAATCCCGCGCGTTATCCTACAATGAGCAGTTCTTC. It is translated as CASSESRALSYNEQFF.

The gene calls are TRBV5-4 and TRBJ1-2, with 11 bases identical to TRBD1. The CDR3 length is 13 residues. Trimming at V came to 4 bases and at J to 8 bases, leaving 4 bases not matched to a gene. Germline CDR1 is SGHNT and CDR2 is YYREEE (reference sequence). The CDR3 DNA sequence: TGTGCCAGCAGCCGGACAGGGGGCACCGGCTACACCTTC. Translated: CASSRTGGTGYTF.

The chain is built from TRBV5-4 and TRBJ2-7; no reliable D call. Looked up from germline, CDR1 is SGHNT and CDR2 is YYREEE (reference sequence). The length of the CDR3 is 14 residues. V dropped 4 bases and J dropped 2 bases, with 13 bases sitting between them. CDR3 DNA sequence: TGTGCCAGCAGCCTGAACAGTATCGCCTACGAGCAGTACTTC. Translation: CASSLNSIAYEQYF.

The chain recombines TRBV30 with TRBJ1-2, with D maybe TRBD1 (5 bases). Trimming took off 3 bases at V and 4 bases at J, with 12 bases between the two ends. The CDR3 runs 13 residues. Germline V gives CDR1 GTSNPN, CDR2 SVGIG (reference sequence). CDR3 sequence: CAWRMEGIYGYTF. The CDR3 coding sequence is TGTGCCTGGAGAATGGAGGGGATCTATGGCTACACCTTC.

The CDR3 here is CSARTSGRDEQFF. The CDR3 bases are TGCAGCGCCAGGACTAGCGGCCGTGATGAGCAGTTCTTC. This rearrangement joins TRBV29-1 to TRBJ2-1; 10 bases map to TRBD2. This CDR3 is 13 amino acids long. The germline V gene encodes CDR1 SQVTM and CDR2 ANQGSEA. Germline trimming cut 7 bases from V and 8 bases from J; bases unmatched to any gene: 8.

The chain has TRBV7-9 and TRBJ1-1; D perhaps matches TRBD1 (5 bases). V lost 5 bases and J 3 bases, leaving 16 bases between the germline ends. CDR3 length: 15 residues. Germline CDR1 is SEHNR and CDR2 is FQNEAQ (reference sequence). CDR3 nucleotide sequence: TGTGCCAGCAGCGGGCCCTTGGGGGGGGACACTGAAGCTTTCTTT. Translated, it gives CASSGPLGGDTEAFF. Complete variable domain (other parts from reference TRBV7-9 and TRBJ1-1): DTGVSQNPRHKITKRGQNVTFRCDPISEHNRLYWYRQTLGQGPEFLTYFQNEAQLEKSRLLSDRFSAERPKGSFSTLEIQRTEQGDSAMYLCASSGPLGGDTEAFFGQGTRLTVV.

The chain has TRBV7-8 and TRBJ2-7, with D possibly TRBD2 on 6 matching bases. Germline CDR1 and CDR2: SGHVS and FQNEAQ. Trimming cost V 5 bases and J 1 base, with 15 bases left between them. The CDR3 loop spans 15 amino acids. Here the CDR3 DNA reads TGTGCCAGCAGCCCCAGTGGTAGCGGATCCTACGAGCAGTACTTC. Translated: CASSPSGSGSYEQYF.

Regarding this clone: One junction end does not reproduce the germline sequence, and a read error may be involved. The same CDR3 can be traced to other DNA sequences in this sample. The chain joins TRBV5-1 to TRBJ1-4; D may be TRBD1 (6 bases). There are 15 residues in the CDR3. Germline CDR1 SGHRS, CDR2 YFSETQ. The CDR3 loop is CASSSLQGSNEKLFF. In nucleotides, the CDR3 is TGCGCCAGCAGCTCCTTACAGGGCTCAAATGAGAAACTGTTTTTT.

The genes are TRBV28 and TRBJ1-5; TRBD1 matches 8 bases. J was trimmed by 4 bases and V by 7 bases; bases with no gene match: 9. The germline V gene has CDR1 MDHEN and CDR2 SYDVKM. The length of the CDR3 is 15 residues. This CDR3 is CASTRTGMSNQPQHF. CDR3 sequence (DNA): TGTGCCAGCACCCGGACAGGGATGAGTAATCAGCCCCAGCATTTT. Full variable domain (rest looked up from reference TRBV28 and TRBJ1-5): DVKVTQSSRYLVKRTGEKVFLECVQDMDHENMFWYRQDPGLGLRLIYFSYDVKMKEKGDIPEGYSVSREKKERFSLILESASTNQTSMYLCASTRTGMSNQPQHFGDGTRLSIL.

The CDR3 here is CASSTGLAGRVSYEQYF. The DNA of the CDR3 is TGCGCCAGCAGCACGGGACTAGCGGGACGAGTATCCTACGAGCAGTACTTC. The rearrangement uses TRBV5-1 and TRBJ2-7; 13 nucleotides line up with TRBD2. The germline gives CDR1 SGHRS, CDR2 YFSETQ. With 4 bases clipped from V and 1 base from J, the junction kept 8 bases outside the gene matches. The CDR3 totals 17 residues. Drawing the rest from reference TRBV5-1 and TRBJ2-7, the complete variable domain is KAGVTQTPRYLIKTRGQQVTLSCSPISGHRSVSWYQQTPGQGLQFLFEYFSETQRNKGNFPGRFSGRQFSNSRSEMNVSTLELGDSALYLCASSTGLAGRVSYEQYFGPGTRLTVT.

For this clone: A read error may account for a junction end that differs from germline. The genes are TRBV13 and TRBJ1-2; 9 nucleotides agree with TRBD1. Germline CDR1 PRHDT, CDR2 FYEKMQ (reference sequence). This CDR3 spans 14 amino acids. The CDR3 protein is CASSGTGNEGGYPF. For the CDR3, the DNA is TGTGCCAGCAGCGGGACAGGGAACGAGGGAGGATACCCCTTC.

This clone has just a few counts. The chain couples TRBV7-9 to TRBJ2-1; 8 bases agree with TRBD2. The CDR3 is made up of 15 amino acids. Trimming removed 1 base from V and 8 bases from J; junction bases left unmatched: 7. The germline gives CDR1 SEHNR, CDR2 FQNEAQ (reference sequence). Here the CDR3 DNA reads TGTGCCAGCAGCTTAGGAAGCGGGAGACAGTATGAGCAGTTCTTC. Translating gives CASSLGSGRQYEQFF. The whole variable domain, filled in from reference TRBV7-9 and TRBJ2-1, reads DTGVSQNPRHKITKRGQNVTFRCDPISEHNRLYWYRQTLGQGPEFLTYFQNEAQLEKSRLLSDRFSAERPKGSFSTLEIQRTEQGDSAMYLCASSLGSGRQYEQFFGPGTRLTVL.

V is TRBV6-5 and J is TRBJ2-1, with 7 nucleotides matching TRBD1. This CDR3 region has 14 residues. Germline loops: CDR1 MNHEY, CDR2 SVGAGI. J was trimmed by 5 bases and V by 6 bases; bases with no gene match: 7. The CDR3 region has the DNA TGTGCCAGCAGCTTCCCCGGACAGGACAATGAGCAGTTCTTC. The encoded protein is CASSFPGQDNEQFF.

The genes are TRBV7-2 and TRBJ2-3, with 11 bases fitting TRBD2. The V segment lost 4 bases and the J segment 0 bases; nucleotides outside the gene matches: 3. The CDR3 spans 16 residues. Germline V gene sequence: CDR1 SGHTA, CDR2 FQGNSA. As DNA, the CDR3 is TGTGCCAGCAGCTCGAGGACTAGCGGGAGCACAGATACGCAGTATTTT. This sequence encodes CASSSRTSGSTDTQYF.

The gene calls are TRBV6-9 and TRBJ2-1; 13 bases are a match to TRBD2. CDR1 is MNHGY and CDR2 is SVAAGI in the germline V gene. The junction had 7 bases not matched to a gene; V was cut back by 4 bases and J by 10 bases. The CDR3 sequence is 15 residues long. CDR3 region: CASSFGLAGDREQFF. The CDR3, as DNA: TGTGCCAGCAGTTTCGGACTAGCGGGAGATCGAGAGCAGTTCTTC.

CDR3 protein: CASSQDWSPLEQFF. CDR3 coding DNA: TGCGCCAGCAGCCAAGATTGGAGTCCGTTGGAGCAGTTCTTC. This rearrangement joins TRBV4-1 to TRBJ2-1, with D uncertain. Germline V CDR1 and CDR2: MGHRA, YSYEKL. With 0 bases removed from V and 10 bases from J, the gap between germline ends came to 13 bases. This CDR3 contains 14 residues.

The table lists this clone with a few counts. CDR3: CATSRDQRRRTGELFF. In nucleotides, the CDR3 is TGTGCCACCAGCAGAGATCAGCGACGAAGGACCGGGGAGCTGTTTTTT. V gene TRBV15 combines with J gene TRBJ2-2; D call uncertain. CDR1 is LNHNV and CDR2 is YYDKDF in the germline V gene (reference sequence). V was clipped by 0 bases and J by 5 bases, with 13 bases between them. This CDR3 spans 16 amino acids. The whole variable domain, filled in from reference TRBV15 and TRBJ2-2, reads DAMVIQNPRYQVTQFGKPVTLSCSQTLNHNVMYWYQQKSSQAPKLLFHYYDKDFNNEADTPDNFQSRRPNTSFCFLDIRSPGLGDTAMYLCATSRDQRRRTGELFFGEGSRLTVL.

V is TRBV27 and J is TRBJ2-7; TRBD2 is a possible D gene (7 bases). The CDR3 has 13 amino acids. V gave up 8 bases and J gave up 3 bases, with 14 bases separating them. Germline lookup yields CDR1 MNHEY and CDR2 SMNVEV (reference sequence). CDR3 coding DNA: TGTGCCAGCGGAAGAGGGGGGGACTACGAGCAGTACTTC. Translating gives CASGRGGDYEQYF.

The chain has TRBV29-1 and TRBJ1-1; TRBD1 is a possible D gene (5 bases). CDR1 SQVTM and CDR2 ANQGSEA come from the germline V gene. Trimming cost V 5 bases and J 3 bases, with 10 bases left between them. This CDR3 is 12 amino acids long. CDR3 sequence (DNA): TGCAGCGTTCCGGACAACCACACTGAAGCTTTCTTT. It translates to CSVPDNHTEAFF.

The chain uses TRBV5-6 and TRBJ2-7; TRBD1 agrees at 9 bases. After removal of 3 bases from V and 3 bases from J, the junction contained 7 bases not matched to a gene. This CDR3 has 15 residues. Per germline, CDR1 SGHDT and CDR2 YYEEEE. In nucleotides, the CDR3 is TGTGCCAGCAGCTCGAGAGTGACAGGGGGCTACGAGCAGTACTTC. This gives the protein CASSSRVTGGYEQYF.

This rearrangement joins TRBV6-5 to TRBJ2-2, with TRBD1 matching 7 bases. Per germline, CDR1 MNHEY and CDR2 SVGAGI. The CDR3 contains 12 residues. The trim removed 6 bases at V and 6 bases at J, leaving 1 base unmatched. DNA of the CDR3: TGTGCCAGCAGGACAGGGCCCGGGGAGCTGTTTTTT. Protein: CASRTGPGELFF.

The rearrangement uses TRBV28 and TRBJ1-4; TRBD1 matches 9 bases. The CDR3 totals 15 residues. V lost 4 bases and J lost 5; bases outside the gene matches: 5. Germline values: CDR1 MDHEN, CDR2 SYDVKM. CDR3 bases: TGTGCCAGCAGTTCTCAAACAGGGGGCAATGAAAAACTGTTTTTT. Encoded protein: CASSSQTGGNEKLFF. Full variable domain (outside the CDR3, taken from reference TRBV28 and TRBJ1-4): DVKVTQSSRYLVKRTGEKVFLECVQDMDHENMFWYRQDPGLGLRLIYFSYDVKMKEKGDIPEGYSVSREKKERFSLILESASTNQTSMYLCASSSQTGGNEKLFFGSGTQLSVL.

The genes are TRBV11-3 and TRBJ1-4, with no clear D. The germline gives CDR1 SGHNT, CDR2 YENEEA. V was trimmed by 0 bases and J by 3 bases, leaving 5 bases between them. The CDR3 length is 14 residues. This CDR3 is CASSLDGANEKLFF. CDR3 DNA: TGTGCCAGCAGCTTAGACGGGGCTAATGAAAAACTGTTTTTT.